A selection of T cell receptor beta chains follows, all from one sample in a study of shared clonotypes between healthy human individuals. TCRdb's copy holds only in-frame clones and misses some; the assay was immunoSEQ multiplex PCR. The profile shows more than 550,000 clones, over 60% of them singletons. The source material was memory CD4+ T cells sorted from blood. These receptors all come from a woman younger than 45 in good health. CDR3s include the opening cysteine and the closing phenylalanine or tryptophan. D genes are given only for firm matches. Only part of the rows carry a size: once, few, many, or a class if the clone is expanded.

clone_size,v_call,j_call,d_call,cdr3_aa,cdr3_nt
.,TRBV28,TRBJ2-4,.,CASSSHGTPSSPKNIQYF,TGTGCCAGCAGTTCTCACGGGACCCCATCTAGTCCCAAAAACATTCAGTACTTC
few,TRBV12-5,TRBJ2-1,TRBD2,CASGKGTSGRAIEQFF,TGTGCTAGTGGTAAAGGGACTAGCGGGAGGGCCATTGAGCAGTTCTTC
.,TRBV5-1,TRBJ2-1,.,CASSLGTGGNEQFF,TGCGCCAGCAGCTTGGGGACTGGGGGCAATGAGCAGTTCTTC
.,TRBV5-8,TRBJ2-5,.,CASSFVETQYF,TGTGCCAGCAGCTTCGTAGAGACCCAGTACTTC
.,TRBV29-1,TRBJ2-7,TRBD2,CSVVTSGRQVHEQYF,TGCAGCGTTGTAACTAGCGGGAGGCAGGTACACGAGCAGTACTTC
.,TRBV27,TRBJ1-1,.,CASSPQGSPNTEAFF,TGTGCCAGCAGTCCTCAGGGGTCCCCGAACACTGAAGCTTTCTTT
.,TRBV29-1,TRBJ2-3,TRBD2,CSVGTSGILDTQYF,TGCAGCGTTGGTACTAGCGGAATTCTGGATACGCAGTATTTT
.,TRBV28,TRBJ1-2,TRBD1,CASSYGQGVAGYTF,TGTGCCAGCAGTTATGGACAGGGGGTCGCCGGCTACACCTTC
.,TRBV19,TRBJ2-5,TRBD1,CASSITGGQETQYF,TGTGCCAGTAGTATCACAGGGGGCCAAGAGACCCAGTACTTC
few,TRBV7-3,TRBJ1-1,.,CASSLSKATEAFF,TGTGCCAGCAGCTTATCGAAGGCCACTGAAGCTTTCTTT
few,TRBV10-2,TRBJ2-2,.,CASSALGNTGELFF,TGCGCCAGCAGTGCGCTGGGGAACACCGGGGAGCTGTTTTTT